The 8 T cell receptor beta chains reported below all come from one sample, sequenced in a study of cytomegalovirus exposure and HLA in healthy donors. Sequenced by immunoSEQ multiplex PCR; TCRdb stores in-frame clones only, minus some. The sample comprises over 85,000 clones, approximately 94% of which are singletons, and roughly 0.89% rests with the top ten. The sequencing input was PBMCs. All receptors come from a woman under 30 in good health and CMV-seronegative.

The CDR3 sequence is CASSIRRQKNTEAFF. CDR3 bases: TGTGCCAGTAGTATTCGCCGACAGAAGAACACTGAAGCTTTCTTT. The rearrangement joins TRBV19 to TRBJ1-1, with D possibly matching TRBD1 (5 bases). The germline V and J ends were trimmed by 3 bases and 1 base, with 12 bases remaining between them. This CDR3 has 15 amino acids. Germline V CDR1 and CDR2: LNHDA, SQIVND (reference sequence).

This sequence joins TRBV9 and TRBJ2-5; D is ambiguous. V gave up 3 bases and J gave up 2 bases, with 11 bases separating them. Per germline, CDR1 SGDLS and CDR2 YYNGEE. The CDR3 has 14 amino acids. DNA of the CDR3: TGTGCCAGCAGCGGAACTTCGGGTCAAGAGACCCAGTACTTC. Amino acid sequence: CASSGTSGQETQYF.

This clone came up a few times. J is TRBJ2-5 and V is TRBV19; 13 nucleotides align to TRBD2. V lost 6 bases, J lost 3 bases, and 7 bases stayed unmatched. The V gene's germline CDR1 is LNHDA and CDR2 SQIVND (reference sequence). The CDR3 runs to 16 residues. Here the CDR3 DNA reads TGTGCCAGTAGCAGAACCGGGACTAGCGGGGAAGAGACCCAGTACTTC. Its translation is CASSRTGTSGEETQYF.

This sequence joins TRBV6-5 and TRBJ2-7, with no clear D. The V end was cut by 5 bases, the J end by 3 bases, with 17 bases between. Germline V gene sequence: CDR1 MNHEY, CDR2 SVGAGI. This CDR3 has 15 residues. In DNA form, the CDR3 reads TGTGCCAGCAGTCACCCGGCTGGAGAACGCTACGAGCAGTACTTC. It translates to CASSHPAGERYEQYF.

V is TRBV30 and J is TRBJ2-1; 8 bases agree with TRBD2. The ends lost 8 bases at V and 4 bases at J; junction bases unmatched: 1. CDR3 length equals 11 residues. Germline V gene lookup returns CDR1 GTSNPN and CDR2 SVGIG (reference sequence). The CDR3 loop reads CAGTRYNEQFF. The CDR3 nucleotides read TGTGCCGGGACTAGGTACAATGAGCAGTTCTTC.

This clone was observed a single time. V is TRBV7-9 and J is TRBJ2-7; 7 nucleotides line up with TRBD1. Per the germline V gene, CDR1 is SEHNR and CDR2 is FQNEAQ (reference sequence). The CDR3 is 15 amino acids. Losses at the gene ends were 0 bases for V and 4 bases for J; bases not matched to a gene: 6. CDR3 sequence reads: CASSLAEGQLYEQYF. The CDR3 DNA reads TGTGCCAGCAGCTTAGCTGAGGGACAGCTTTACGAGCAGTACTTC.

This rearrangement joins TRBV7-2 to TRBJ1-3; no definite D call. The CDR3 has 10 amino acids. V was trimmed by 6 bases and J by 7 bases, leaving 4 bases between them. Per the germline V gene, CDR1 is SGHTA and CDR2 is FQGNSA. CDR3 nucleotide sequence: TGTGCCAGCAGTTCGAACACCATATATTTT. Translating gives CASSSNTIYF. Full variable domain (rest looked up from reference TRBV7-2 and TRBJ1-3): GAGVSQSPSNKVTEKGKDVELRCDPISGHTALYWYRQSLGQGLEFLIYFQGNSAPDKSGLPSDRFSAERTGGSVSTLTIQRTQQEDSAVYLCASSSNTIYFGEGSWLTVV.

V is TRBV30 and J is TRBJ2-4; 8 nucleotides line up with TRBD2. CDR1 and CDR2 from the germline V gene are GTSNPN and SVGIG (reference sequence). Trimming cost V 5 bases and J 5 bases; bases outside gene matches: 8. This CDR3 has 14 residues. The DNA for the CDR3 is TGTGCCTGGGACCGGGAGGGCCGGGAAAACATTCAGTACTTC. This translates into CAWDREGRENIQYF.